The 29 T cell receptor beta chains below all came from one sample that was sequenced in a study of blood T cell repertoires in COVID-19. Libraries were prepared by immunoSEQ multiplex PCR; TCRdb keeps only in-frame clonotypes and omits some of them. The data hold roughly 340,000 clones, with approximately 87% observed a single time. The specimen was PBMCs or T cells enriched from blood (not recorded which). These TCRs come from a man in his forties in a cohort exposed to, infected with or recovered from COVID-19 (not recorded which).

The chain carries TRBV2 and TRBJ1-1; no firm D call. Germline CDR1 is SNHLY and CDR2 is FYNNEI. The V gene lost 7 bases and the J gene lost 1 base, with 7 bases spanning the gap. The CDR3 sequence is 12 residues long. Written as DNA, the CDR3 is TGTGCCAGCACGCGGGGGAACACTGAAGCTTTCTTT. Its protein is CASTRGNTEAFF.

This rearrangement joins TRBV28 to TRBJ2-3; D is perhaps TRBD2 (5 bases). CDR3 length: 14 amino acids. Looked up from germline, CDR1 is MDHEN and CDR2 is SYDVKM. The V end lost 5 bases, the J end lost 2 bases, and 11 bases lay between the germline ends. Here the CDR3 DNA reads TGTGCCAGCAGTCGGTTAGGACTCACAGATACGCAGTATTTT. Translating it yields CASSRLGLTDTQYF.

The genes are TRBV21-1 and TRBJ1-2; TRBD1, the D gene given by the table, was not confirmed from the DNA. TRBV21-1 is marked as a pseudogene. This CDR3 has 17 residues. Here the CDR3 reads CASSKASPDRENYGYTF. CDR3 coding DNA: TGTGCCAGCAGCAAAGCGTCCCCGGACAGGGAGAACTATGGCTACACCTTC.

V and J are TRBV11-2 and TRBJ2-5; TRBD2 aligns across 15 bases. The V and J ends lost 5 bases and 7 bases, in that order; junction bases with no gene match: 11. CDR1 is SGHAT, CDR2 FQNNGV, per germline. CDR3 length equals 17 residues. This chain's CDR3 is CASSPIGLAGGVGTQYF. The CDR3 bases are TGTGCCAGCAGCCCCATCGGACTAGCGGGAGGGGTCGGGACCCAGTACTTC.

CDR3 residues: CASSAQGVKQQETQYF. The CDR3 DNA reads as TGTGCCAGCAGCGCACAGGGGGTAAAGCAACAAGAGACCCAGTACTTC. The chain couples TRBV7-9 to TRBJ2-5; 8 bases fit TRBD1. The length of the CDR3 is 16 residues. Germline V gene sequence: CDR1 SEHNR, CDR2 FQNEAQ (reference sequence). V lost 5 bases and J lost 2; bases outside the gene matches: 10. Based on the CDR3 plus reference TRBV7-9 and TRBJ2-5, the full variable domain is DTGVSQNPRHKITKRGQNVTFRCDPISEHNRLYWYRQTLGQGPEFLTYFQNEAQLEKSRLLSDRFSAERPKGSFSTLEIQRTEQGDSAMYLCASSAQGVKQQETQYFGPGTRLLVL.

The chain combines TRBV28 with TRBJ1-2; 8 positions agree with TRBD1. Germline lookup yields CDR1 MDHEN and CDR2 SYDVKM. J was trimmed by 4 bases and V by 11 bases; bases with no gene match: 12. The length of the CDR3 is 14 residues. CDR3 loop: CALSGTGSFYGYTF. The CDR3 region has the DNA TGTGCCTTATCCGGGACAGGTTCATTCTATGGCTACACCTTC.

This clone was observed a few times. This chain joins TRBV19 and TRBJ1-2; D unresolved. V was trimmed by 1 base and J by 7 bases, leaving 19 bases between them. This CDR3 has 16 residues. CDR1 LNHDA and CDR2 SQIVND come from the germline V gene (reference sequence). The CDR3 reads CASSIGPDYFWRGYTF. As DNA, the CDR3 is TGTGCCAGTAGTATAGGGCCGGACTACTTTTGGCGTGGCTACACCTTC.

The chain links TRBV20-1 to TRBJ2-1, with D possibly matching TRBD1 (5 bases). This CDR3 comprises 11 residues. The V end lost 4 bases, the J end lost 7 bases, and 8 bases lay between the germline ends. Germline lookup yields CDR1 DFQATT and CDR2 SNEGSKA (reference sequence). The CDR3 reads CSAMGRNEQFF. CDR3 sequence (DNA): TGCAGTGCTATGGGGCGGAATGAGCAGTTCTTC.

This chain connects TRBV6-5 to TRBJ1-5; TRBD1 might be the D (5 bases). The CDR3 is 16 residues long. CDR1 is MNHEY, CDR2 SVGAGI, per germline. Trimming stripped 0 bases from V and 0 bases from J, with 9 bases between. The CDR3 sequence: CASSYSGRNSNQPQHF. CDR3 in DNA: TGTGCCAGCAGTTACTCGGGGCGGAATAGCAATCAGCCCCAGCATTTT.

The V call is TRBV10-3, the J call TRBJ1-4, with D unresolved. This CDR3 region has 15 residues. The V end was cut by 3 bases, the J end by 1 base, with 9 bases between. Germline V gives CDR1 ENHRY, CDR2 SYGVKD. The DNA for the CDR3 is TGTGCCATCAGTGACAACCTCGGAACTAATGAAAAACTGTTTTTT. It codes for CAISDNLGTNEKLFF.

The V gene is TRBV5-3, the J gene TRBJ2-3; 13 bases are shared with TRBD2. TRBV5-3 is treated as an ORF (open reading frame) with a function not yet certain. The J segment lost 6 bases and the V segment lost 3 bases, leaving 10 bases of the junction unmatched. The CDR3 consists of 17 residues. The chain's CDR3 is CARSSLLAGGPGDTQYF. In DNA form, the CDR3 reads TGTGCCAGAAGCTCACTACTAGCGGGAGGGCCCGGGGATACGCAGTATTTT.

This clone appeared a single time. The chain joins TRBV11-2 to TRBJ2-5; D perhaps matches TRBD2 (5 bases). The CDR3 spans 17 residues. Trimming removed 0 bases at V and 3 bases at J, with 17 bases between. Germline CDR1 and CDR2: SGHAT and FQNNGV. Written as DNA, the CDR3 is TGTGCCAGCAGCTTAGATGTTCGGCTAGCTATCAAAGAGACCCAGTACTTC. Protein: CASSLDVRLAIKETQYF.

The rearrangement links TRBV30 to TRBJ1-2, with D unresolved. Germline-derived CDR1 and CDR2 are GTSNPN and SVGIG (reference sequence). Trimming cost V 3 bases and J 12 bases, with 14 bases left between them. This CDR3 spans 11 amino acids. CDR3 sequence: CAWSKYDTNTF. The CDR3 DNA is TGTGCCTGGAGCAAATATGACACCAACACCTTC.

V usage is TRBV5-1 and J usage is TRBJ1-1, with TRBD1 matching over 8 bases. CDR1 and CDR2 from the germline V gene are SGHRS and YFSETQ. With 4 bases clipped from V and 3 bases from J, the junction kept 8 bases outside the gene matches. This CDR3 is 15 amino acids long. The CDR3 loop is CASSGMTGVDTEAFF. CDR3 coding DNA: TGCGCCAGCAGCGGGATGACAGGGGTGGACACTGAAGCTTTCTTT. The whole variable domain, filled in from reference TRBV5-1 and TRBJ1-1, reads KAGVTQTPRYLIKTRGQQVTLSCSPISGHRSVSWYQQTPGQGLQFLFEYFSETQRNKGNFPGRFSGRQFSNSRSEMNVSTLELGDSALYLCASSGMTGVDTEAFFGQGTRLTVV.

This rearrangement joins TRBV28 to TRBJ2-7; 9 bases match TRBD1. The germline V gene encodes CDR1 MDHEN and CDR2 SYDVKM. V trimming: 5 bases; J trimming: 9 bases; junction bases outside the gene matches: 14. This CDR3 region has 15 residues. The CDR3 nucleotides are TGTGCCAGCAGTACCCCGGGACAGGGAGAACTAGGGCAGTACTTC. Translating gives CASSTPGQGELGQYF.

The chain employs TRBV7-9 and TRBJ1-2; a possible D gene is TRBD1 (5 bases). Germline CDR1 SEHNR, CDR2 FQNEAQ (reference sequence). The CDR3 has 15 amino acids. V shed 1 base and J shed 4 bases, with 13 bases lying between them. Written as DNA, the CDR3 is TGTGCCAGCAGCTTAGGAACGGGGGAGAGCTATGGCTACACCTTC. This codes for CASSLGTGESYGYTF.

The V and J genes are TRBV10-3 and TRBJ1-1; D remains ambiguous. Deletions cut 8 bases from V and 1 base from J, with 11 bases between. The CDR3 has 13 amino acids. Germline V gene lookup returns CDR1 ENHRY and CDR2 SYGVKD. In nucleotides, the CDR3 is TGTGCCATCGGTACTTCAGGGAACACTGAAGCTTTCTTT. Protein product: CAIGTSGNTEAFF.

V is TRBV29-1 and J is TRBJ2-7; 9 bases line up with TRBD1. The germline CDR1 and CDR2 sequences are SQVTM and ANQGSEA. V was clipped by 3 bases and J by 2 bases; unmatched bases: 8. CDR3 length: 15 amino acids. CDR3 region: CSVDKDRGFTYEQYF. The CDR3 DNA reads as TGCAGCGTTGATAAGGACAGGGGCTTCACCTACGAGCAGTACTTC.

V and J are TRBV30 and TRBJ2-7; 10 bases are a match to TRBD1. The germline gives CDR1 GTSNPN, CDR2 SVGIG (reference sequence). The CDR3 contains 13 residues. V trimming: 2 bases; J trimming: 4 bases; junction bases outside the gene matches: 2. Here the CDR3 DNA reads TGTGCCTGGAGTCCGGGACAGGGGTACGAGCAGTACTTC. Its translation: CAWSPGQGYEQYF.

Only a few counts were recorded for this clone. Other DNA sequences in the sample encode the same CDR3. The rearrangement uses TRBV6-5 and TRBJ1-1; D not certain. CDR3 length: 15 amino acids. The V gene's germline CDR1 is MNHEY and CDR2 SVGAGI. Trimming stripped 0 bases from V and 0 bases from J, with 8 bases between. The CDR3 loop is CASSYSRGMNTEAFF. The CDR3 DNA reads TGTGCCAGCAGTTACTCGCGGGGAATGAACACTGAAGCTTTCTTT.

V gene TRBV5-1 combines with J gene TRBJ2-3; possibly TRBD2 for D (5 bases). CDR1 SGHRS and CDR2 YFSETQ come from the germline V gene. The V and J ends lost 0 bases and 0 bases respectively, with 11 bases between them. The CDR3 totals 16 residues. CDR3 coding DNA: TGCGCCAGCAGCTTGGTAACAGACTATAGCACAGATACGCAGTATTTT. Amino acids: CASSLVTDYSTDTQYF.

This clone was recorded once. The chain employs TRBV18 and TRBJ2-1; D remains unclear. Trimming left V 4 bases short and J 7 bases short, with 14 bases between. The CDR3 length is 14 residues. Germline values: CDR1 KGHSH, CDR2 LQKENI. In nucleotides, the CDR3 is TGTGCCAGCTCACGAGGCATCGAAAGGAATGAGCAGTTCTTC. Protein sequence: CASSRGIERNEQFF.

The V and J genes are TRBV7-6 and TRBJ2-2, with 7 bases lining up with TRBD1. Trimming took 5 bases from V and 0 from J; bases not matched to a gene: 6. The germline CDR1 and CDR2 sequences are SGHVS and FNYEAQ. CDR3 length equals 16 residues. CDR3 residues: CASSRITGANTGELFF. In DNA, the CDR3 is TGTGCCAGCAGCCGAATTACAGGGGCGAACACCGGGGAGCTGTTTTTT.

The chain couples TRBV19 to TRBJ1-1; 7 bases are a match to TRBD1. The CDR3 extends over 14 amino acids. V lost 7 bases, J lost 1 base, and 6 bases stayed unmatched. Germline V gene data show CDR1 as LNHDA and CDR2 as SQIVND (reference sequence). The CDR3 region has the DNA TGTGCCAGTAATGGGGACAGCCCGAACACTGAAGCTTTCTTT. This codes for CASNGDSPNTEAFF.

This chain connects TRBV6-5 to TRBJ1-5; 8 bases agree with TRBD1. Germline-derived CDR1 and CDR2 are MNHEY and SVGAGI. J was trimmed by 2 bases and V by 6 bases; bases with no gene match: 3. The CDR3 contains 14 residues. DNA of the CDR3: TGTGCCAGCAGACCGACAGGGGGCAATCAGCCCCAGCATTTT. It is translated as CASRPTGGNQPQHF.

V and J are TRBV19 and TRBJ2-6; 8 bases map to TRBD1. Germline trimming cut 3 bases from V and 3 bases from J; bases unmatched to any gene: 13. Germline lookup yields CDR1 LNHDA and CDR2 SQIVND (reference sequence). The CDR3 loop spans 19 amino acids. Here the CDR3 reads CASSIFFDRGVGGANVLTF. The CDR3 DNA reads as TGTGCCAGTAGTATTTTTTTCGACAGGGGAGTAGGTGGGGCCAACGTCCTGACTTTC.

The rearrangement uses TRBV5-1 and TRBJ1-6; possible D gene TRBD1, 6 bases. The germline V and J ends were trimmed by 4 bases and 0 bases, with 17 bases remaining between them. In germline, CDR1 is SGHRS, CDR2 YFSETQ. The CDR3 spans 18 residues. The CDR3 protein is CASSRNQGGSSYNSPLHF. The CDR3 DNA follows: TGCGCCAGCAGCCGTAACCAAGGGGGAAGCTCCTATAATTCACCCCTCCACTTT.

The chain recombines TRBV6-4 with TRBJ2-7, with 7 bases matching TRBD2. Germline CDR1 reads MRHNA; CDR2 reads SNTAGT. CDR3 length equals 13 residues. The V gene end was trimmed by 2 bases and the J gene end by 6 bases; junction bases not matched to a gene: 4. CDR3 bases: TGTGCCAGCAGTGACGGGCCGGGGGGCGAGCAGTACTTC. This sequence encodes CASSDGPGGEQYF.

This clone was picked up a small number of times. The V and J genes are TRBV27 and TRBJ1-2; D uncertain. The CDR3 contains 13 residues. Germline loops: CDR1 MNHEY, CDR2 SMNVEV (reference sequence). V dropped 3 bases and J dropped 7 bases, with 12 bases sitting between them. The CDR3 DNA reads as TGTGCCAGCAGTTTTGAGGGTTGGGCTGGCTACACCTTC. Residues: CASSFEGWAGYTF.